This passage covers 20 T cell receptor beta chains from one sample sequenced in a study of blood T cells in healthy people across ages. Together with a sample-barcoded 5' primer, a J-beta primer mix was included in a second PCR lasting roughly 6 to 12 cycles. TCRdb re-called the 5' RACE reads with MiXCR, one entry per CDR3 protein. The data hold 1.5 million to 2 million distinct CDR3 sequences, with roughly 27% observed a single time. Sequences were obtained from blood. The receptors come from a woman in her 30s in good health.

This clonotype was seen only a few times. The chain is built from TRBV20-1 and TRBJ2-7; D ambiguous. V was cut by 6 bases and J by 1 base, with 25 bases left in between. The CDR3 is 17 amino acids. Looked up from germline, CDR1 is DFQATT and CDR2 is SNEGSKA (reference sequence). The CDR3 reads CSAYALAKFASSYEQYF. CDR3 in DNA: TGCAGTGCCTACGCCCTGGCCAAGTTCGCCTCATCCTACGAGCAGTACTTC.

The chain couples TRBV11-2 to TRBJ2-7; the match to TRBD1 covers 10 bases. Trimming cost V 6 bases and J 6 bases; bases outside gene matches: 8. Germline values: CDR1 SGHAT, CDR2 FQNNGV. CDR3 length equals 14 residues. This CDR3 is CASRTGTGDREQYF. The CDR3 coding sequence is TGTGCCAGCAGAACCGGGACAGGGGACCGCGAGCAGTACTTC.

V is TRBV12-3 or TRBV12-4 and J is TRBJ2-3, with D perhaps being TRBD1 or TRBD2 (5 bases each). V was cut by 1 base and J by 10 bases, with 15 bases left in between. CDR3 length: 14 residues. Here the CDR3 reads CASSLGQRGQAQYF. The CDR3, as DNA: TGTGCCAGCAGTTTAGGCCAGAGGGGCCAGGCGCAGTATTTT.

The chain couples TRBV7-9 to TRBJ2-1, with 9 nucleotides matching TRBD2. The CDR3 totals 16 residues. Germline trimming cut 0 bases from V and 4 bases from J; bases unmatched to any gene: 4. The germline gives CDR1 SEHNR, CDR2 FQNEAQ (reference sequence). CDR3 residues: CASSLASGGQYNEQFF. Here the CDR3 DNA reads TGTGCCAGCAGCTTAGCAAGCGGGGGGCAGTACAATGAGCAGTTCTTC.

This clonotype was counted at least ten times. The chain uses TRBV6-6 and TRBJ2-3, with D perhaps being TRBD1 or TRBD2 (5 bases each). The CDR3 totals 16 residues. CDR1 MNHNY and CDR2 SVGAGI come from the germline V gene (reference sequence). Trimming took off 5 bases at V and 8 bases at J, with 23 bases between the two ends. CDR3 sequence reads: CASSHRGGTADGTQYF. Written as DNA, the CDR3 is TGTGCCAGCAGTCACCGAGGTGGGACGGCGGATGGTACGCAGTATTTT.

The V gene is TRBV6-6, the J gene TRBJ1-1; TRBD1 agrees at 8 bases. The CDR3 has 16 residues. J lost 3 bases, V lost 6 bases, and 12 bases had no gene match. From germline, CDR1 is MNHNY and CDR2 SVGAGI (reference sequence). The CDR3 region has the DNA TGTGCCAGCAGCTCCTACGCAGGGGGCAGGGACACTGAAGCTTTCTTT. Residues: CASSSYAGGRDTEAFF.

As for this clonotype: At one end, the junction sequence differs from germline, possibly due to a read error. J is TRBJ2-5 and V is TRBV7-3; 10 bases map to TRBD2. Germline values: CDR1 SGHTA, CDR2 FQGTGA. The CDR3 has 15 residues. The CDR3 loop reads CASSLTSGVGDTQYF. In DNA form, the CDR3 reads TGTGCCAGCAGCCTAACTAGCGGGGTTGGGGATACCCAGTACTTC.

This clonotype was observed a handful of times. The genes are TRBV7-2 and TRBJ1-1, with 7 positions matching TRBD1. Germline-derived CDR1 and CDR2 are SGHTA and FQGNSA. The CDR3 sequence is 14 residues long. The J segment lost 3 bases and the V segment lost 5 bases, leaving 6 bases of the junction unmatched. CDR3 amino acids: CASSHRDRYTEAFF. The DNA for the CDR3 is TGTGCCAGCAGCCACCGGGACAGATACACTGAAGCTTTCTTT.

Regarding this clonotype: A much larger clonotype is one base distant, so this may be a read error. CDR3 region: CASSEQGAVNEKLFF. CDR3 bases: TGTGCCAGCAGTGAGCAGGGGGCGGTTAATGAAAAACTGTTTTTT. The V and J genes are TRBV6-5 and TRBJ1-4; 8 nucleotides agree with TRBD1. The CDR3 spans 15 residues. The V and J ends lost 5 bases and 4 bases, in that order; junction bases with no gene match: 6. Germline V lookup: CDR1 MNHEY, CDR2 SVGAGI.

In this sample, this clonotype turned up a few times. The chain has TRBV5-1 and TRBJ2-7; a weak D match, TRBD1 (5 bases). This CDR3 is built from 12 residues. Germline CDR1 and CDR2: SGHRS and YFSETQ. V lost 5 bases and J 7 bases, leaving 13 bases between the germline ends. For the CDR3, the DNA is TGCGCCAGCAGACAGGAGTTGGGAGAGCAGTACTTC. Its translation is CASRQELGEQYF.

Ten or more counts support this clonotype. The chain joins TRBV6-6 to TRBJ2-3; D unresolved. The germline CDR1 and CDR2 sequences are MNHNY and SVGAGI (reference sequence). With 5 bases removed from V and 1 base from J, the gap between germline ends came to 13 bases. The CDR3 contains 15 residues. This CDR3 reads CASSKDLGGTDTQYF. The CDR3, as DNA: TGTGCCAGCAGTAAAGACCTTGGAGGCACAGATACGCAGTATTTT.

The CDR3 spells CSVDSQGYGYTF. The CDR3 DNA sequence: TGCAGCGTTGACTCTCAAGGCTATGGCTACACCTTC. The V call is TRBV29-1, the J call TRBJ1-2; unclear D gene. Looked up from germline, CDR1 is SQVTM and CDR2 is ANQGSEA. CDR3 size: 12 residues. V lost 3 bases to trimming and J lost 4 bases, with 9 bases between them.

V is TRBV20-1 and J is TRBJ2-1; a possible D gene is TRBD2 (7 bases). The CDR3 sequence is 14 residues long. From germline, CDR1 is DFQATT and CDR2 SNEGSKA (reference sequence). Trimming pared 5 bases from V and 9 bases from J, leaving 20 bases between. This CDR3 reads CSAQKGGGPSEQFF. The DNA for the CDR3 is TGCAGTGCTCAGAAGGGGGGAGGGCCAAGTGAGCAGTTCTTC.

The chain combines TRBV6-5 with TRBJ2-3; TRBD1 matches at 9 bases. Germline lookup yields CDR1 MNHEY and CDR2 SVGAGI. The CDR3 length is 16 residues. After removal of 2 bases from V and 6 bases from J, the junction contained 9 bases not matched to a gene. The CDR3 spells CASSYGTGTRGDTQYF. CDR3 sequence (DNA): TGTGCCAGCAGTTACGGGACAGGGACGAGAGGGGATACGCAGTATTTT.

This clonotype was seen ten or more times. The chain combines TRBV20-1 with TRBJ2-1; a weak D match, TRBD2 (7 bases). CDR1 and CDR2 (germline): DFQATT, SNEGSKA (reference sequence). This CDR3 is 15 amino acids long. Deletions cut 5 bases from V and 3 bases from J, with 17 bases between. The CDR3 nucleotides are TGCAGTGCTGCCCGGGGGGCGGGAGTCTACAATGAGCAGTTCTTC. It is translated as CSAARGAGVYNEQFF.

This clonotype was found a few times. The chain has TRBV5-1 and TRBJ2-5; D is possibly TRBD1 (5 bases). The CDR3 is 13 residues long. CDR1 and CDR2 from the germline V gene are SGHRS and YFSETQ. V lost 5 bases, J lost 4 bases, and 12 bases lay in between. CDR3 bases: TGCGCCAGCAGTTCCGTCAGGGCAGAGACCCAGTACTTC. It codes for CASSSVRAETQYF.

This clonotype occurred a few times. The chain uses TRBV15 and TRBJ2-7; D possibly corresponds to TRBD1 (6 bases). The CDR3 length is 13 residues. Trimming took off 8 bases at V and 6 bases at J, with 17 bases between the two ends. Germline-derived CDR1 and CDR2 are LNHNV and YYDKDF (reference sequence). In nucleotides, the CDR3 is TGTGCCACCGGGGCAGGGGAGTATGGCGAGCAGTACTTC. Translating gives CATGAGEYGEQYF.

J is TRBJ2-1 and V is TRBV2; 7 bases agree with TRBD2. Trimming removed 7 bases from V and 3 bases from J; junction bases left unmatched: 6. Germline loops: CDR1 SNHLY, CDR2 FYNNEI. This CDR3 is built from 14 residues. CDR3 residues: CASKAGLVYNEQFF. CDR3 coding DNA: TGTGCCAGCAAGGCAGGACTAGTCTACAATGAGCAGTTCTTC.

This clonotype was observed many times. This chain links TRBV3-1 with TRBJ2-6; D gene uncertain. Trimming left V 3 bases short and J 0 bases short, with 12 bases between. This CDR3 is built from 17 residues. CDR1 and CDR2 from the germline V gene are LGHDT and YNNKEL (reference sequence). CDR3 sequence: CASSQEGSSSGANVLTF. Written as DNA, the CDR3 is TGTGCCAGCAGCCAGGAAGGATCTAGCTCTGGGGCCAACGTCCTGACTTTC.

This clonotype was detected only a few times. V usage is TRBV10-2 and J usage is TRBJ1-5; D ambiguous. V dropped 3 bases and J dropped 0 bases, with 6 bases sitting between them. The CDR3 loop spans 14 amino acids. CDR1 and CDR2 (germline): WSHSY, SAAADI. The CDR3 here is CASSDVSSNQPQHF. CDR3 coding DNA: TGCGCCAGCAGTGACGTCTCTAGCAATCAGCCCCAGCATTTT.